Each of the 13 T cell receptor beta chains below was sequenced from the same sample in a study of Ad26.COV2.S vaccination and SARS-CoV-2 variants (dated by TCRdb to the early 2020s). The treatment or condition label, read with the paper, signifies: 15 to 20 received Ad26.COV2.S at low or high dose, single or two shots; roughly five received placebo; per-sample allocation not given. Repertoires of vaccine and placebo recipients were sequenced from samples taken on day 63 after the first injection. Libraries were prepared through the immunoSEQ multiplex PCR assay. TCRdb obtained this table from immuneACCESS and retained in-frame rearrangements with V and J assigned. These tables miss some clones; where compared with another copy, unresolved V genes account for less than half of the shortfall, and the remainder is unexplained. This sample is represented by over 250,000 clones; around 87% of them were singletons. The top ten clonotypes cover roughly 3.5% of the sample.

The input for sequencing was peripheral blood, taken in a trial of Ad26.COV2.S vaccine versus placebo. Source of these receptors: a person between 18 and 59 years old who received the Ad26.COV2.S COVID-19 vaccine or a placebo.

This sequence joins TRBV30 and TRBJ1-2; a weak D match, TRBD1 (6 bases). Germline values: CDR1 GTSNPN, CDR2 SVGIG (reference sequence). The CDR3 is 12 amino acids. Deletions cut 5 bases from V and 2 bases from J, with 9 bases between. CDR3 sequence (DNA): TGTGCCTGGTTTAGGGGGAACTATGGCTACACCTTC. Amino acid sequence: CAWFRGNYGYTF.

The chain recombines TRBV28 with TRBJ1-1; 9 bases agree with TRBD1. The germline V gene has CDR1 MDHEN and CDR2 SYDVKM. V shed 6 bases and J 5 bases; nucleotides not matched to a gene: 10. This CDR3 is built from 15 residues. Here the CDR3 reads CASRNRDRDGTEAFF. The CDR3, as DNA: TGTGCCAGCAGGAACCGGGACAGGGATGGGACTGAAGCTTTCTTT.

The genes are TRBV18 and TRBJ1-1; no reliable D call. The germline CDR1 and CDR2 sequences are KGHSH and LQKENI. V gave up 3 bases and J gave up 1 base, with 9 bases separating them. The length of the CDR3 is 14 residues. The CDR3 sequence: CASSPTGGNTEAFF. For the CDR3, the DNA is TGTGCCAGCTCACCCACCGGAGGGAACACTGAAGCTTTCTTT.

The CDR3 reads CASSSRLAGVEDQETQYF. In DNA form, the CDR3 reads TGTGCCAGCAGCTCCCGACTAGCGGGAGTTGAGGACCAAGAGACCCAGTACTTC. The chain carries TRBV7-9 and TRBJ2-5, with TRBD2 identical over 12 bases. Trimming cost V 4 bases and J 0 bases; bases outside gene matches: 9. The CDR3 contains 18 residues. Per the germline V gene, CDR1 is SEHNR and CDR2 is FQNEAQ (reference sequence).

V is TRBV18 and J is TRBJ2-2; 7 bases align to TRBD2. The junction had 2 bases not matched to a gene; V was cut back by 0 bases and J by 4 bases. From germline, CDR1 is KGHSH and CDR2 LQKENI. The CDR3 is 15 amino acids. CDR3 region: CASSPPRGITGELFF. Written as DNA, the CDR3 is TGTGCCAGCTCACCACCGCGGGGGATCACCGGGGAGCTGTTTTTT.

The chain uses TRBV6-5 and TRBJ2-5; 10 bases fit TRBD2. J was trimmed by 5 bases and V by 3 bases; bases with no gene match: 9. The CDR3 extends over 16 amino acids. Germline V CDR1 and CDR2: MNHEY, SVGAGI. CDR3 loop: CASSYLAGGAAETQYF. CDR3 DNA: TGTGCCAGCAGTTATTTAGCGGGAGGCGCCGCGGAGACCCAGTACTTC.

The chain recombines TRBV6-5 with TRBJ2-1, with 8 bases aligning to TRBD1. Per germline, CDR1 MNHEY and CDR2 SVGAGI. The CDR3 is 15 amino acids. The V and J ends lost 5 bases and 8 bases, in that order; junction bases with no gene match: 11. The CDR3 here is CASSTPGTGLDEQFF. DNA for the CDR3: TGTGCCAGCAGTACCCCCGGGACAGGTCTAGATGAGCAGTTCTTC.

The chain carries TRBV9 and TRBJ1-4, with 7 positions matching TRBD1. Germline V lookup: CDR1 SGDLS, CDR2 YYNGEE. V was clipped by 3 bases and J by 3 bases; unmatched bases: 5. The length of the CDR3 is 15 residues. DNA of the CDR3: TGTGCCAGCAGCGGCCGGGACAGAGCTAATGAAAAACTGTTTTTT. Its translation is CASSGRDRANEKLFF.

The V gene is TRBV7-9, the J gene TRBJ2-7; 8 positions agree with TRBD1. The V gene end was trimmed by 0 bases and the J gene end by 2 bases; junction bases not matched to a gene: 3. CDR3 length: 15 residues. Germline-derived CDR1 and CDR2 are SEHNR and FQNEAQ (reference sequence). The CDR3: CASSLAGQGTYEQYF. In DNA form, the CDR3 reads TGTGCCAGCAGCTTAGCTGGACAGGGAACCTACGAGCAGTACTTC.

DNA for the CDR3: TGTGCCAGTACAGGGTTGAAGGCCAACGTCCTGACTTTC. Encoded protein: CASTGLKANVLTF. This rearrangement joins TRBV14 to TRBJ2-6; D is perhaps TRBD1 (6 bases). This CDR3 contains 13 residues. The germline V and J ends were trimmed by 9 bases and 6 bases, with 12 bases remaining between them. The V gene's germline CDR1 is SGHDN and CDR2 FVKESK.

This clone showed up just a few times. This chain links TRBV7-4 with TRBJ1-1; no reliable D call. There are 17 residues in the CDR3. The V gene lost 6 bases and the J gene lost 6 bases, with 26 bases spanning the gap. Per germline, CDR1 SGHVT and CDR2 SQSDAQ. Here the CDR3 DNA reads TGTGCCAGCAGAAAGGAGGGTCAGACGAACGGGAGTGCTGAAGCTTTCTTT. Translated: CASRKEGQTNGSAEAFF.

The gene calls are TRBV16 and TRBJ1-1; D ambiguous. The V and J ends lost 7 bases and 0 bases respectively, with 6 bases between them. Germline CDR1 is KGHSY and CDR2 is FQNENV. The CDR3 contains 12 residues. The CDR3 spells CASTSMNTEAFF. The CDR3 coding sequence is TGTGCCAGCACCTCTATGAACACTGAAGCTTTCTTT.

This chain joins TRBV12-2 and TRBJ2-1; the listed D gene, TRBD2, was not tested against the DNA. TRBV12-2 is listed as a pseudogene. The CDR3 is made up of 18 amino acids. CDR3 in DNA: TGTGCAAGTCGCTCGCAATGGACTAGCGGGAGACGGTACAATGAGCAGTTCTTC. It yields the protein CASRSQWTSGRRYNEQFF.